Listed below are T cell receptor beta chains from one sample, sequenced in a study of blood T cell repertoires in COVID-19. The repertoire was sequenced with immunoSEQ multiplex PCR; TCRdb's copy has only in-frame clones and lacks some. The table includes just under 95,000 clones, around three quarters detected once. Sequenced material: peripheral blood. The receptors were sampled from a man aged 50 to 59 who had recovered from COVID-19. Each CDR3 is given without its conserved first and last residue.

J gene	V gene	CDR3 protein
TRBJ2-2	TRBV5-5	ASTSSAGELF
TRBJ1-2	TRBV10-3	AISEGTQRGYT
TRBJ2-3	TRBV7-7	ASSLAGGADTQY
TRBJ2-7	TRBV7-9	ASSLGGLAYEQY
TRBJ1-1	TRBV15	ATSRLTVNTEAF
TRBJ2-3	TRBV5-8	ASSLGLAGATDTQY
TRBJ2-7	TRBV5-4	ASSLRQGPYEQY
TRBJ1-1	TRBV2	ASSLTVNTEAF
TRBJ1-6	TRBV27	ASSLSPPYRGHSYNSPLH
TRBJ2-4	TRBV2	ASSEAWGTGNIQY
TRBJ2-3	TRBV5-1	ASSLGASGGVWDTQY
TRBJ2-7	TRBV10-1	ASSLLGLAGGYEQY
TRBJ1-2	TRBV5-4	ASSGGGEGGYT
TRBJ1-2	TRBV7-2	ASSLSSGWANYGYT
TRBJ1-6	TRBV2	ASTRETYNSPLH
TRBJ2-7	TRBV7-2	ASSPADRGNEQY
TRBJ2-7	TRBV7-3	ASSFPLSVSEQY
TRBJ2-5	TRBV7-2	ASSFRASQRSEETQY
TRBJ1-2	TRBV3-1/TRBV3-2	ASSDPRAGGYT
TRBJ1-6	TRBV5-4	ASSLGTGQISSPLH
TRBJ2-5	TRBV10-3	AISDPATGKETQY
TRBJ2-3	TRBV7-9	ASSFAGADTQY
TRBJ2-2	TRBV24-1	ATSDIKGQVDTGELF
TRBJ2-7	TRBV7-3	ASSPASGSSYEQY
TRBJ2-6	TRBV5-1	ASSFSPSGGSSGANVLT
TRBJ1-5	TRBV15	ATSRDQGAGNQPQH
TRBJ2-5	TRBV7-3	ASSFRAQETQY
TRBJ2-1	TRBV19	ASSFYPGQGASGEQF
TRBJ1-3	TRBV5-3	ARSLLDTIY
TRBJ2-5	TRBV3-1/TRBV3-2	ASSSSGKETQY
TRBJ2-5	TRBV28	ASTGTTQETQY